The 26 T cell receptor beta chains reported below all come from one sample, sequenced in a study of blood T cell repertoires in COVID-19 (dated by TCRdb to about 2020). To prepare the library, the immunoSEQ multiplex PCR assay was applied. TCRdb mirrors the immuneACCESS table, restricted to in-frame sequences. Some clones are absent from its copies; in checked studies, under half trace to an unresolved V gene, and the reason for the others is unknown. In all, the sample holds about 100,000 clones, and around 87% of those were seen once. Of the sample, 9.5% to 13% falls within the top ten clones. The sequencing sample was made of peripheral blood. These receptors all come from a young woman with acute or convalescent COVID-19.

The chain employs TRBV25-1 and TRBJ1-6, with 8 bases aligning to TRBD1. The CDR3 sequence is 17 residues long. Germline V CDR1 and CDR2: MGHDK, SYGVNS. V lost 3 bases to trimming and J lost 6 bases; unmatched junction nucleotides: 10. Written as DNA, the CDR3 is TGTGCCAGCAGTGATCCACTCCGGACAGGGAGTAATTCACCCCTCCACTTT. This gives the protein CASSDPLRTGSNSPLHF.

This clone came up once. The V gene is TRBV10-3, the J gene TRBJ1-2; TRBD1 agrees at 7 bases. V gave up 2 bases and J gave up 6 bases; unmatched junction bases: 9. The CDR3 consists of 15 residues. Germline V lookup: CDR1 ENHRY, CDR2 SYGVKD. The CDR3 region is CAISESNRGVNGYTF. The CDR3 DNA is TGTGCCATCAGTGAGAGCAACAGGGGCGTAAATGGCTACACCTTC.

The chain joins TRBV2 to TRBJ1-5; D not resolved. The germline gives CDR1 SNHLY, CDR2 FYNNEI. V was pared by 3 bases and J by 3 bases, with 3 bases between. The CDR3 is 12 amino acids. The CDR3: CASSDHNQPQHF. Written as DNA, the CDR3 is TGTGCCAGCAGTGACCACAATCAGCCCCAGCATTTT.

CDR3 protein: CAWSGTSPYNEQFF. CDR3 DNA sequence: TGTGCCTGGAGTGGTACTAGCCCCTACAATGAGCAGTTCTTC. The chain combines TRBV30 with TRBJ2-1; a possible D gene is TRBD2 (6 bases). Germline V CDR1 and CDR2: GTSNPN, SVGIG (reference sequence). The CDR3 totals 14 residues. Trimming removed 1 base at V and 2 bases at J, with 9 bases between. Full variable domain (outside the CDR3, taken from reference TRBV30 and TRBJ2-1): SQTIHQWPATLVQPVGSPLSLECTVEGTSNPNLYWYRQAAGRGLQLLFYSVGIGQISSEVPQNLSASRPQDRQFILSSKKLLLSDSGFYLCAWSGTSPYNEQFFGPGTRLTVL.

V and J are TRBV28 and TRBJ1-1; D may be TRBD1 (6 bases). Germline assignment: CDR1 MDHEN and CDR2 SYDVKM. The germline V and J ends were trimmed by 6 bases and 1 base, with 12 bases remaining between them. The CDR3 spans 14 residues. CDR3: CASRDRYGNTEAFF. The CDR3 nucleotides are TGTGCCAGCAGGGACAGATACGGGAACACTGAAGCTTTCTTT. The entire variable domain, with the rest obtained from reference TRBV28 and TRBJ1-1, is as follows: DVKVTQSSRYLVKRTGEKVFLECVQDMDHENMFWYRQDPGLGLRLIYFSYDVKMKEKGDIPEGYSVSREKKERFSLILESASTNQTSMYLCASRDRYGNTEAFFGQGTRLTVV.

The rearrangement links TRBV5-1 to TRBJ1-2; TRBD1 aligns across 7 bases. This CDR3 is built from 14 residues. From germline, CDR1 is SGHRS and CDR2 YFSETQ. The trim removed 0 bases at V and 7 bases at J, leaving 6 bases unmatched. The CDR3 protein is CASSLVGTATGYTF. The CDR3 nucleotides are TGCGCCAGCAGCTTGGTCGGGACAGCTACTGGCTACACCTTC.

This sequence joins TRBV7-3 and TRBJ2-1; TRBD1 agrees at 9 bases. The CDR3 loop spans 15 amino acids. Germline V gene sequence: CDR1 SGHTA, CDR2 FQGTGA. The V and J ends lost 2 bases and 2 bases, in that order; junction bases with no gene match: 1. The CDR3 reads CASSLGTGPYNEQFF. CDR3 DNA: TGTGCCAGCAGCTTAGGGACAGGGCCCTACAATGAGCAGTTCTTC.

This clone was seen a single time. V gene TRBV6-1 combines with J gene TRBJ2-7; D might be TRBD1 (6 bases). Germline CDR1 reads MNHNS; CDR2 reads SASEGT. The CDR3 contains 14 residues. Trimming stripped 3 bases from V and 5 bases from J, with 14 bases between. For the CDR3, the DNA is TGTGCCAGCAGTGAGAAAAGCCACAGGGACGAGCAGTACTTC. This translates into CASSEKSHRDEQYF.

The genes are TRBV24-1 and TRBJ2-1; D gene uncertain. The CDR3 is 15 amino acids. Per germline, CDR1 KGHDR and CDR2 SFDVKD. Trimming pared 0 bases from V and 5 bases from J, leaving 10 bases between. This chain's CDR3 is CATSDLGHQNNEQFF. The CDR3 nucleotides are TGTGCCACCAGTGATTTGGGGCATCAGAACAATGAGCAGTTCTTC.

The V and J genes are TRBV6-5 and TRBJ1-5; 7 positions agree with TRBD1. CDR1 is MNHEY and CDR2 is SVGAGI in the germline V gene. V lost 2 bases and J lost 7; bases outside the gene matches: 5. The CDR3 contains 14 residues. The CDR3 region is CASSYVAGGQPQHF. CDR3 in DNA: TGTGCCAGCAGTTACGTGGCAGGGGGGCAGCCCCAGCATTTT.

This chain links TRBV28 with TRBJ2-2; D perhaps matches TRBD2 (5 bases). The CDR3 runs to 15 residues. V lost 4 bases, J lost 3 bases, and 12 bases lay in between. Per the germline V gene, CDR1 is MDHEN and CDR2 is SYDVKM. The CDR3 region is CASSSDSYYTGELFF. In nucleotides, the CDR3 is TGTGCCAGCAGTTCGGACTCATACTACACCGGGGAGCTGTTTTTT. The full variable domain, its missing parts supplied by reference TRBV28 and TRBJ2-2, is DVKVTQSSRYLVKRTGEKVFLECVQDMDHENMFWYRQDPGLGLRLIYFSYDVKMKEKGDIPEGYSVSREKKERFSLILESASTNQTSMYLCASSSDSYYTGELFFGEGSRLTVL.

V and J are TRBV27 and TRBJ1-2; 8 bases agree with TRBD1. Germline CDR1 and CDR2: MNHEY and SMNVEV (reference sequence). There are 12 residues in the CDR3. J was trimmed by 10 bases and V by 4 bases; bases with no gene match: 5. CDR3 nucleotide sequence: TGTGCCAGCAGTTCGGACAGGGACGACTACACCTTC. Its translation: CASSSDRDDYTF.

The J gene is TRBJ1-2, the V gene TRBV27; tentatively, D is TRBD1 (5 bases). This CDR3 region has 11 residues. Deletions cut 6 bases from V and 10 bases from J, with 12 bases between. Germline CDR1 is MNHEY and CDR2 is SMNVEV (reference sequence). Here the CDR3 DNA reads TGTGCCAGCAGCAACCTGACAGTCTACACCTTC. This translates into CASSNLTVYTF.

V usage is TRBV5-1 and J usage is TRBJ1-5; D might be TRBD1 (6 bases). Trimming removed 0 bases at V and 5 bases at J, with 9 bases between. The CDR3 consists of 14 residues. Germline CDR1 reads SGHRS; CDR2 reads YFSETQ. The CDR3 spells CASSLAQGDQPQHF. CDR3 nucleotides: TGCGCCAGCAGCTTGGCACAGGGAGATCAGCCCCAGCATTTT.

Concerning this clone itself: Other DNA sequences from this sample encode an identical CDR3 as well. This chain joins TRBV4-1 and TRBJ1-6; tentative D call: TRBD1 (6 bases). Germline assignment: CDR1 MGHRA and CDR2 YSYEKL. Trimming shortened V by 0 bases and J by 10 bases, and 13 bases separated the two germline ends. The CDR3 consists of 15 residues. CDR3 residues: CASSQDSQGGSPLHF. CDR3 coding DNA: TGCGCCAGCAGCCAAGATTCACAGGGTGGATCACCCCTCCACTTT.

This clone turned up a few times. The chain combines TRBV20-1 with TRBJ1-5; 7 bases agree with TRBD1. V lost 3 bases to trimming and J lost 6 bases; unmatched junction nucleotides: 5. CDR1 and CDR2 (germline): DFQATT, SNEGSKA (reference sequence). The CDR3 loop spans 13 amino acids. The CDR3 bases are TGCAGTGCTAGTTCAGGGGGAGGTCAGCCCCAGCATTTT. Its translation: CSASSGGGQPQHF.

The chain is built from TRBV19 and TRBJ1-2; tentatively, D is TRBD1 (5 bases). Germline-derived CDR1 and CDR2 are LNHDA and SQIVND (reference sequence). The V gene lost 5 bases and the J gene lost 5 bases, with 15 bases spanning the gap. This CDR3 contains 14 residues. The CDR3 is CASSSGGGDYGYTF. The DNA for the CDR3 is TGTGCCAGTAGTTCAGGAGGAGGGGATTATGGCTACACCTTC.

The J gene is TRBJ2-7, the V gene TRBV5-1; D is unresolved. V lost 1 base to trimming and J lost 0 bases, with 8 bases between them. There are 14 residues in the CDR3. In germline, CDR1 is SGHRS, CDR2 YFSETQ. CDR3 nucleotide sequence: TGCGCCAGCAGCTTGTATGAGGACTCCTACGAGCAGTACTTC. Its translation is CASSLYEDSYEQYF.

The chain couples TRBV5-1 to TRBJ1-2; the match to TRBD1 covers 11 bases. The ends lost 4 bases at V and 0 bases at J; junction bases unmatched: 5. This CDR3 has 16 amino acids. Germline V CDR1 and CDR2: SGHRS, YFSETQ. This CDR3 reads CASSQGQGAANYGYTF. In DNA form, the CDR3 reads TGCGCCAGCAGCCAAGGACAGGGGGCGGCTAACTATGGCTACACCTTC.

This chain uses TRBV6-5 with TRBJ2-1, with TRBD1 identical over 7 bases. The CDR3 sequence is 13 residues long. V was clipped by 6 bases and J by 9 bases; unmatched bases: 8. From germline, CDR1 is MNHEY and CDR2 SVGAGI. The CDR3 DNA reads TGTGCCAGCAGACAAACAGGGGCGGGTGAGCAGTTCTTC. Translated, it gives CASRQTGAGEQFF.

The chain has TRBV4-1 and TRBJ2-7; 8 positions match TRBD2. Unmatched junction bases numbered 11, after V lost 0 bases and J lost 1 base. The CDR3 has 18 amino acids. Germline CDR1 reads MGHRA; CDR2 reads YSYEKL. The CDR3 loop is CASSQEPSAGTRSYEQYF. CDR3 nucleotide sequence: TGCGCCAGCAGCCAAGAGCCCTCTGCCGGGACTAGATCCTACGAGCAGTACTTC.

CDR3 amino acids: CASLNRLHMNTEAFF. The CDR3 region has the DNA TGTGCCAGCCTAAACAGATTACACATGAACACTGAAGCTTTCTTT. The chain employs TRBV13 and TRBJ1-1; D gene uncertain. Germline values: CDR1 PRHDT, CDR2 FYEKMQ (reference sequence). The V end was cut by 8 bases, the J end by 0 bases, with 16 bases between. The CDR3 consists of 15 residues.

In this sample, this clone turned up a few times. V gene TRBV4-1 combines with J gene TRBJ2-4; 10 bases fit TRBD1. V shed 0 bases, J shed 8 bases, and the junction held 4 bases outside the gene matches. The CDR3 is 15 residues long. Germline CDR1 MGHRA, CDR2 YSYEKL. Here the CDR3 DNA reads TGCGCCAGCAGCCAAGAGGACAGGGGGATGGACATTCAGTACTTC. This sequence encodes CASSQEDRGMDIQYF.

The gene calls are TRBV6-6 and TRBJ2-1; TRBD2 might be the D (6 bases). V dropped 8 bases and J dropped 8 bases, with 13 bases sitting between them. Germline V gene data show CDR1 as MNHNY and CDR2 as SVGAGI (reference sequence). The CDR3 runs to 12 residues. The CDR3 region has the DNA TGTGCCAGCGGGACTTCGTGGGATGAGCAGTTCTTC. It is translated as CASGTSWDEQFF.

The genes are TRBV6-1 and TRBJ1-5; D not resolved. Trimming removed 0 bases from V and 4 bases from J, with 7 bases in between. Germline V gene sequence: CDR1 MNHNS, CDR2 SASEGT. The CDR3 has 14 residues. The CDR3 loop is CASSEARGNQPQHF. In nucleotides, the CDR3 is TGTGCCAGCAGTGAAGCGCGAGGGAATCAGCCCCAGCATTTT.

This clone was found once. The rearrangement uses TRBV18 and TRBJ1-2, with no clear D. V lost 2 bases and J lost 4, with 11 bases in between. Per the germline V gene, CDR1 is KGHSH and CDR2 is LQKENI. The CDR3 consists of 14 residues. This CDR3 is CASSPETRGYGYTF. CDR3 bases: TGTGCCAGCTCACCAGAAACTCGGGGCTATGGCTACACCTTC.